The 9 T cell receptor beta chains presented below share a single source sample, sequenced in a study of T cells after posttransplantation cyclophosphamide. The repertoire was sequenced with immunoSEQ multiplex PCR; TCRdb's copy has only in-frame clones and lacks some. The repertoire holds more than 15,000 clones, around 90% seen once, with about 4% in the top ten. Controls had myeloablative marrow grafts with methotrexate and calcineurin inhibitor, sampled at 1 year. This specimen consisted of PBMCs, obtained after an allogeneic stem cell transplant with a calcineurin inhibitor and methotrexate. The receptors stem from a male patient aged 45-60 years who received an allogeneic stem cell transplant from an unrelated donor, was CMV-positive, and had chronic GVHD only. Some T cells could come from the graft donor.

V gene TRBV7-2 combines with J gene TRBJ2-7; 15 bases are shared with TRBD2. The CDR3 sequence is 14 residues long. The germline gives CDR1 SGHTA, CDR2 FQGNSA. J was trimmed by 6 bases and V by 5 bases; bases with no gene match: 2. CDR3 bases: TGTGCCAGCAGCCCGGGACTAGCGGGGGGCGAGCAGTACTTC. Its protein product is CASSPGLAGGEQYF. Full variable domain (missing parts from reference TRBV7-2 and TRBJ2-7): GAGVSQSPSNKVTEKGKDVELRCDPISGHTALYWYRQSLGQGLEFLIYFQGNSAPDKSGLPSDRFSAERTGGSVSTLTIQRTQQEDSAVYLCASSPGLAGGEQYFGPGTRLTVT.

The genes are TRBV5-4 and TRBJ2-5; TRBD2 might be the D (5 bases). Germline V CDR1 and CDR2: SGHNT, YYREEE (reference sequence). CDR3 size: 14 residues. V gave up 2 bases and J gave up 4 bases, with 12 bases separating them. CDR3 in DNA: TGTGCCAGCAGCTTAGGACTTGAGGTAGAGACCCAGTACTTC. This translates into CASSLGLEVETQYF.

The chain carries TRBV6-6 and TRBJ2-7; 8 nucleotides line up with TRBD1. The V gene end was trimmed by 2 bases and the J gene end by 4 bases; junction bases not matched to a gene: 10. Germline-derived CDR1 and CDR2 are MNHNY and SVGAGI (reference sequence). The CDR3 runs 16 residues. The CDR3 nucleotides are TGTGCCAGCAGTTACACGGGCGGGGACAGGACGTACGAGCAGTACTTC. Encoded protein: CASSYTGGDRTYEQYF.

The J gene is TRBJ1-1, the V gene TRBV5-4; 7 nucleotides align to TRBD1. CDR3 length: 13 residues. V was clipped by 9 bases and J by 1 base; unmatched bases: 6. The V gene's germline CDR1 is SGHNT and CDR2 YYREEE (reference sequence). The chain's CDR3 is CAKTGVPNTEAFF. DNA of the CDR3: TGTGCCAAAACAGGGGTCCCGAACACTGAAGCTTTCTTT.

J is TRBJ2-1 and V is TRBV29-1, with 8 bases matching TRBD1. J lost 4 bases, V lost 5 bases, and 7 bases had no gene match. The CDR3 runs to 14 residues. Looked up from germline, CDR1 is SQVTM and CDR2 is ANQGSEA. The CDR3 here is CSVTGTGVYNEQFF. DNA for the CDR3: TGCAGCGTTACCGGGACAGGCGTATACAATGAGCAGTTCTTC.

V usage is TRBV7-2 and J usage is TRBJ2-3; TRBD2 matches at 13 bases. Germline CDR1 and CDR2: SGHTA and FQGNSA. V shed 5 bases and J 4 bases; nucleotides not matched to a gene: 3. CDR3 length: 15 residues. The CDR3 here is CASSILAGGADTQYF. CDR3 nucleotide sequence: TGTGCCAGCAGCATACTAGCGGGAGGGGCAGATACGCAGTATTTT. Full variable domain (remainder filled in from reference TRBV7-2 and TRBJ2-3): GAGVSQSPSNKVTEKGKDVELRCDPISGHTALYWYRQSLGQGLEFLIYFQGNSAPDKSGLPSDRFSAERTGGSVSTLTIQRTQQEDSAVYLCASSILAGGADTQYFGPGTRLTVL.

The chain combines TRBV10-2 with TRBJ2-7; D unresolved. Trimming took off 1 base at V and 0 bases at J, with 10 bases between the two ends. Germline V gene data show CDR1 as WSHSY and CDR2 as SAAADI. The CDR3 totals 15 residues. The CDR3 coding sequence is TGCGCCAGCAGTGAGTGGCAGGTGCCCTCCTACGAGCAGTACTTC. Its translation: CASSEWQVPSYEQYF.

This clone was detected once. The rearrangement links TRBV19 to TRBJ2-7; perhaps TRBD1 as D (6 bases). The CDR3 spans 15 residues. Between the trimmed V and J ends, which lost 8 bases and 6 bases, there was a span of 23 bases. The germline V gene has CDR1 LNHDA and CDR2 SQIVND (reference sequence). CDR3 DNA: TGTGCCAGTGGAAGGACCGGGACAAGAACTAGCGAGCAGTACTTC. This sequence encodes CASGRTGTRTSEQYF.

V gene TRBV7-9 combines with J gene TRBJ2-5, with TRBD2 matching over 8 bases. This CDR3 spans 16 amino acids. V was clipped by 5 bases and J by 1 base; unmatched bases: 9. CDR1 SEHNR and CDR2 FQNEAQ come from the germline V gene (reference sequence). CDR3 in amino acids: CASSPHGAGVQETQYF. The DNA of the CDR3 is TGTGCCAGCAGCCCTCACGGAGCGGGGGTCCAAGAGACCCAGTACTTC. The full variable domain, in which reference TRBV7-9 and TRBJ2-5 provide the parts outside the CDR3, is DTGVSQNPRHKITKRGQNVTFRCDPISEHNRLYWYRQTLGQGPEFLTYFQNEAQLEKSRLLSDRFSAERPKGSFSTLEIQRTEQGDSAMYLCASSPHGAGVQETQYFGPGTRLLVL.